The rows below give T cell receptor beta chains drawn from one sample of a study of regulatory T cells in long-lasting Graves disease. Each CDR3 protein is one row after TCRdb ran MiXCR on the multiplex PCR reads. The table lists roughly 420,000 distinct CDR3 sequences, about 16% of them singletons, with 20% to 25% in the top ten. These data also featured in a second study, about T cells in Graves' hyperthyroidism and ophthalmopathy.

Source: peripheral blood mononuclear cells (PBMCs), taken at new diagnosis, from a patient treated with antithyroid drugs. All receptors derive from a woman aged 18-35 years with Graves disease. Both conserved end residues are part of each CDR3. Each record gives: D gene, J gene, V gene, clone size, CDR3 DNA, CDR3 protein. The D gene is left open where the match is weak. The size entry is marked missing in some rows and otherwise reads once, few, many or a size class.

>TRBD1|TRBJ2-1|TRBV3-1|many
TGTGCCAGCAGCCACAAAAACGGGGACAGGGTCACGATCGATGAGCAGTTCTTC
CASSHKNGDRVTIDEQFF
>.|TRBJ2-3|TRBV7-6|.
TGTGCCAGCAGCCACCAGCGGTATACGCAGTATTTT
CASSHQRYTQYF
>.|TRBJ2-5|TRBV2|.
TGTGCCAGCAACAGGGTCGAGACCCAGTACTTC
CASNRVETQYF
>TRBD2|TRBJ2-1|TRBV10-3|.
TGTGCCATCAGTGACCCACTAGCGGGGTCATACAATGAGCAGTTCTTC
CAISDPLAGSYNEQFF
>.|TRBJ2-6|TRBV12-3/TRBV12-4|.
TGTGCCAGCAGTTTCGAATCTGGGGCCAACGTCCTGACTTTC
CASSFESGANVLTF
>TRBD1|TRBJ2-7|TRBV7-8|.
TGTGCCAGCAGCTTACGCACGGGACAGGGATTCTACGAGCAGTACTTC
CASSLRTGQGFYEQYF
>TRBD2|TRBJ2-1|TRBV6-5|many
TGTGCCAGCAGTTACTCGTTCAGCGGGGATTACAATGAGCAGTTCTTC
CASSYSFSGDYNEQFF
>.|TRBJ2-2|TRBV6-1|.
TGTGCCAGTCGAAGGGGTGGGTCAGTGGAGCTGTTTTTT
CASRRGGSVELFF
>TRBD1|TRBJ2-1|TRBV12-3/TRBV12-4|many
TGTGCCAGCAGTTTAAGGACAGGGAACTACAATGAGCAGTTCTTC
CASSLRTGNYNEQFF
>TRBD2|TRBJ2-1|TRBV7-2|many
TGTGCCAGCAGCTTGCGCGGGAGGGATGAGCAGTTCTTC
CASSLRGRDEQFF
>.|TRBJ2-4|TRBV5-1|.
TGCGCCAGCAGCTTGGACGGGAGTAACATTCAGTACTTC
CASSLDGSNIQYF
>TRBD1|TRBJ1-3|TRBV11-3|many
TGTGCCAGCAGCCGACAGGGTCAAGGAAACACCATATATTTT
CASSRQGQGNTIYF
>TRBD2|TRBJ2-2|TRBV7-3|few
TGTGCCAGCAGCTTAAAGGGACTAGCGGGACCAGCTTCTGGGGAGCTGTTTTTT
CASSLKGLAGPASGELFF
>.|TRBJ1-5|TRBV29-1|.
TGCAGCGTTGATATAGCGGGTTCGGGTCAGCCCCAGCATTTT
CSVDIAGSGQPQHF